This record concerns one T cell receptor (beta chain) sequence. Its antigen is unknown. The data were taken from a study of graft-versus-host responses after intestinal transplantation. Study summary: Multivisceral, liver-intestinal, or isolated intestinal grafts were transplanted into recipients. Each recipient received anti-thymocyte globulin induction, then tacrolimus and steroids for approximately 3 years. Broader study findings: High graft-versus-host to host-versus-graft T cell clonal ratios marked allografts of patients with graft-donor macrochimerism.

The CDR3 covers 14 residues. CDR1 and CDR2 (germline): MNHNS, SASEGT. V was trimmed by 8 bases and J by 2 bases, leaving 16 bases between them. Using immunoSEQ multiplex PCR, the repertoire was profiled, and TCRdb retains in-frame clones only, with some absent. Among fewer than 110,000 clones listed, about 87% were seen once. Sequenced material: unstimulated CD4+ T cells sorted from spleen or lymph node cells, taken before transplant. The receptor's source is a human donor who was the organ donor for an intestinal transplant. The chain employs TRBV6-1 and TRBJ2-7; possibly TRBD1 or TRBD2 for D (5 bases each). The CDR3 DNA reads TGTGCCAGCCATGTCCTCGGGGCAACCTACGAGCAGTACTTC. This translates into CASHVLGATYEQYF.